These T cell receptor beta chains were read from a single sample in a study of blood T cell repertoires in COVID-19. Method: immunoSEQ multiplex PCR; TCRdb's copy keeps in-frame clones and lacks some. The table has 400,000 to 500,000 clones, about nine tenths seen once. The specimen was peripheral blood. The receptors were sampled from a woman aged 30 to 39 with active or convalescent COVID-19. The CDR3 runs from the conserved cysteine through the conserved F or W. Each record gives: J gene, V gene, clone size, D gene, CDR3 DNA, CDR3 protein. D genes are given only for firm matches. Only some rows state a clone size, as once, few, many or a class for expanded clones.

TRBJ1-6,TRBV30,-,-,TGTGCCTGGAGTGTACGGACAGTCCATTTGGGTTCACCCCTCCACTTT,CAWSVRTVHLGSPLHF
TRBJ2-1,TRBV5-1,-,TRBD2,TGCGCCAGCAGCTTGGGTCCTAGCGGGACCCTCAATGAGCAGTTCTTC,CASSLGPSGTLNEQFF
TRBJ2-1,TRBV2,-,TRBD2,TGTGCCATAACTAGCGGGAGGGACTTCTACAATGAGCAGTTCTTC,CAITSGRDFYNEQFF
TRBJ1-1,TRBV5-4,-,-,TGTGCCAGCAGCTCCGGGGATAACACTGAAGCTTTCTTT,CASSSGDNTEAFF
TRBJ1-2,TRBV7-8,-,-,TGTGCCAGCAGCTTAGCGGTCAGGGGATACTATGGCTACACCTTC,CASSLAVRGYYGYTF
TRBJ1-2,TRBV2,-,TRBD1,TGTGCCAGCAGTGCTCGAGACAGGGGGCGTGGTGGTCAATACACAAGCTATGGCTACACCTTC,CASSARDRGRGGQYTSYGYTF
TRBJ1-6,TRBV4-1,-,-,TGCGCCAGCAGCCAAGTCGGGAGCTCCTATAATTCACCCCTCCACTTT,CASSQVGSSYNSPLHF
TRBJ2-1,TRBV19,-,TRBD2,TGTGCCAGTAGTATTACGGGAGGTAATGAGCAGTTCTTC,CASSITGGNEQFF
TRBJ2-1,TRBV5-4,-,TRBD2,TGTGCCAGCAGCCCCCCGGGCCCCCTAGCGGAGGGCAATGAGCAGTTCTTC,CASSPPGPLAEGNEQFF
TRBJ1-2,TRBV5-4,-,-,TGTGCCAGCAGCCCGGGGGGTGCGGGGGCCGATGGCTACACCTTC,CASSPGGAGADGYTF
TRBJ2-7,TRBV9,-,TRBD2,TGTGCCAGCAGTGGGACTAGCGGGAGGGACTACGAGCAGTACTTC,CASSGTSGRDYEQYF
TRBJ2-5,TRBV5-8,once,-,TGTGCCAGCAGCTACGGTACAGTGAGAGAGACCCAGTACTTC,CASSYGTVRETQYF
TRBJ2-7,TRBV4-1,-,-,TGCGCCAGCAGCCAGGGGTTAGCGGACCCCTACGAGCAGTACTTC,CASSQGLADPYEQYF
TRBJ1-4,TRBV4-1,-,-,TGCGCCAGCAGCCAAGCAGGGATAGGTGAAAAACTGTTTTTT,CASSQAGIGEKLFF
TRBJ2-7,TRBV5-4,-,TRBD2,TGTGCCAGCAGCTTGGCGACTAGCGGGAGGGCTTCGTCCTACGAGCAGTACTTC,CASSLATSGRASSYEQYF
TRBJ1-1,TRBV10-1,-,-,TGCGCCAGCAGTCCGCAGGGCCCCATGAACACTGAAGCTTTCTTT,CASSPQGPMNTEAFF
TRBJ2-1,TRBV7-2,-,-,TGTGCCAGCAGCACAAATGGACTATACAATGAGCAGTTCTTC,CASSTNGLYNEQFF
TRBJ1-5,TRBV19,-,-,TGTGCCAGTAGGACCGAACAGGGTATAGGACAGCCCCAGCATTTT,CASRTEQGIGQPQHF
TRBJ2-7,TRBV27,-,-,TGTGCCAGCAGCATCAGGCATCCCTTCTACGAGCAGTACTTC,CASSIRHPFYEQYF
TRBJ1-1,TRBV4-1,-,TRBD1,TGCGCCAGCAGCCAACTTTCAGGGGGAGGCGAAGCTTTCTTT,CASSQLSGGGEAFF
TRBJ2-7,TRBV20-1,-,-,TGCAGTGCTAGTAGGACAGACGATTTCTACGAGCAGTACTTC,CSASRTDDFYEQYF
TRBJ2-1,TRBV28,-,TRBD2,TGTGCCAGCAGTTTCCCGGGACTAGCGGGAGCCCACCTCGACAATGAGCAGTTCTTC,CASSFPGLAGAHLDNEQFF
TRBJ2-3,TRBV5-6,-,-,TGTGCCAGCAGCTTGGGTCCGCTAGCGACCAGCACAGATACGCAGTATTTT,CASSLGPLATSTDTQYF
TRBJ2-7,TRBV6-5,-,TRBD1,TGTGCCAGCAGTCCCGGACAGGTGACGTCCTACGAGCAGTACTTC,CASSPGQVTSYEQYF
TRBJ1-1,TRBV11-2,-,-,TGTGCCAGCAGCTTAGGCGGAGCCAACACTGAAGCTTTCTTT,CASSLGGANTEAFF
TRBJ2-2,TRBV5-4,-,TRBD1,TGTGCCAGCAGCTCCCGAGGGACAGCAAACACCGGGGAGCTGTTTTTT,CASSSRGTANTGELFF
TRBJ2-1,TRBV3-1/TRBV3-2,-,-,TGTGCCAGCAGCCAAGAGGCTAGTAGGGGTTACAATGAGCAGTTCTTC,CASSQEASRGYNEQFF
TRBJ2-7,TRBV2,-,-,TGTGCCAGCAATTCGGGGGTAACCTACGAGCAGTACTTC,CASNSGVTYEQYF
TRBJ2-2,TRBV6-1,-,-,TGTGCCAGCAGTGAAAGGGAGGCAGGAAGGACCGGGGAGCTGTTTTTT,CASSEREAGRTGELFF
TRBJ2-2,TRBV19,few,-,TGTGCCAGTAGGGAGGGAATCCCCGGGGAGCTGTTTTTT,CASREGIPGELFF
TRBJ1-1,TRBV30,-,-,TGTGCCTGGAGCGCGGACACGAACACTGAAGCTTTCTTT,CAWSADTNTEAFF
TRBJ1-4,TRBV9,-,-,TGTGCCAGCAGCGTAACTGGTGGGGAGAATGAAAAACTGTTTTTT,CASSVTGGENEKLFF
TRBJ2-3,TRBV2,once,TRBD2,TGTGCCAGCAGACCACGCCCCTTAGAGGCGGGAGGGGCGGATACGCAGTATTTT,CASRPRPLEAGGADTQYF
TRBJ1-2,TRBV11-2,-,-,TGTGCCAGCAGTCCGGGGGGTTATGGCTACACCTTC,CASSPGGYGYTF